Each of the 5 T cell receptor beta chains below was sequenced from the same sample in a study of beta chain features in type 1 diabetes. All of the isolated RNA was reverse transcribed, so expressed TCRB transcripts were sequenced. The assay was immunoSEQ multiplex PCR, and TCRdb's table has in-frame clones only and misses some. The top ten clones hold 0.02% to 0.025% of a sample with about 900,000 clones, roughly 17% of them seen once. The sequenced sample consisted of naive CD4+ T cells from blood. The receptor set was obtained from a woman younger than 35 in good health.

To note about this clone: The sample has other DNA sequences that encode this CDR3 too. The J gene is TRBJ2-2, the V gene TRBV4-2; 9 bases match TRBD2. The CDR3 is 15 residues long. Losses at the gene ends were 4 bases for V and 3 bases for J; bases not matched to a gene: 3. Germline V gene data show CDR1 as LGHNA and CDR2 as YNFKEQ. The CDR3 sequence is CASSPGLADTGELFF. In nucleotides, the CDR3 is TGTGCCAGCAGCCCGGGACTAGCTGACACCGGGGAGCTGTTTTTT.

The genes are TRBV5-1 and TRBJ2-3; maybe TRBD2 (6 bases). This CDR3 is 16 amino acids long. V lost 7 bases and J 0 bases, leaving 18 bases between the germline ends. Germline values: CDR1 SGHRS, CDR2 YFSETQ. The CDR3 DNA follows: TGCGCCAGCCGGGGACGCGGGACGGCTAGCACAGATACGCAGTATTTT. It encodes CASRGRGTASTDTQYF.

Turning to this clone: At the DNA level, this CDR3 is encoded by other sequences in the same sample as well. The chain combines TRBV4-1 with TRBJ2-1, with 9 bases aligning to TRBD2. Germline trimming cut 2 bases from V and 1 base from J; bases unmatched to any gene: 0. Germline V gene lookup returns CDR1 MGHRA and CDR2 YSYEKL. The CDR3 has 15 residues. The chain's CDR3 is CASSQLAGSYNEQFF. In DNA form, the CDR3 reads TGCGCCAGCAGCCAACTAGCGGGATCCTACAATGAGCAGTTCTTC.

The chain uses TRBV4-3 and TRBJ2-1; the match to TRBD1 covers 8 bases. CDR3 length equals 17 residues. Germline CDR1 is LGHNA and CDR2 is YSLEER. V dropped 0 bases and J dropped 1; count of bases not matched to a gene: 5. The DNA of the CDR3 is TGCGCCAGCAGCCAAGAAGCACAGGGGGTATCCTACAATGAGCAGTTCTTC. Encoded protein: CASSQEAQGVSYNEQFF.

The V call is TRBV9, the J call TRBJ2-1; possibly TRBD1 for D (5 bases). This CDR3 comprises 16 residues. Germline V gene data show CDR1 as SGDLS and CDR2 as YYNGEE. The V gene lost 3 bases and the J gene lost 4 bases, with 17 bases spanning the gap. Here the CDR3 DNA reads TGTGCCAGCAGCGCAAAGGGGCGCACCGATTACAATGAGCAGTTCTTC. Protein product: CASSAKGRTDYNEQFF. The full variable domain, its missing parts supplied by reference TRBV9 and TRBJ2-1, is DSGVTQTPKHLITATGQRVTLRCSPRSGDLSVYWYQQSLDQGLQFLIQYYNGEERAKGNILERFSAQQFPDLHSELNLSSLELGDSALYFCASSAKGRTDYNEQFFGPGTRLTVL.